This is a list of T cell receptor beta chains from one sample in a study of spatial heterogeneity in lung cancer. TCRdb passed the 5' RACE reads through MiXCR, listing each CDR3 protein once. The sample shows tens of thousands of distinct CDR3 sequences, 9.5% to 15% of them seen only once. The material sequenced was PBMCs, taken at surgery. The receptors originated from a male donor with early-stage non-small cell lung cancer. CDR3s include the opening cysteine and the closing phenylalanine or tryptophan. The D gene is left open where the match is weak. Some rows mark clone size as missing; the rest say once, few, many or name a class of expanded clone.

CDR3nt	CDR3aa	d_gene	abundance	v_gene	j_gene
TGCGCCAGCAGCCAAGAAGAGGGACGTCTGCAGTTCTTC	CASSQEEGRLQFF	-	-	TRBV4-1	TRBJ2-1
TGTGCCAGCAGATCCGGGACGAAGGACTACACCTTC	CASRSGTKDYTF	-	-	TRBV7-9	TRBJ1-2
TGTGCCAGTAGTACCTCCCATGAGGCTCAGCCCCAGCATTTT	CASSTSHEAQPQHF	-	-	TRBV19	TRBJ1-5
TGTGCCAGCAGCTTAGACTCCAGGGGAACAGATACGCAGTATTTT	CASSLDSRGTDTQYF	-	-	TRBV11-1	TRBJ2-3
TGTGCCAGCAGCCGTAGGACAGGGCTAGCAGATACGCAGTATTTT	CASSRRTGLADTQYF	TRBD1	few	TRBV7-2	TRBJ2-3
TGTGCCAGCAGCCCTAGTCCGAACACTGAAGCTTTCTTT	CASSPSPNTEAFF	-	many	TRBV7-3	TRBJ1-1
TGTGCCAGCAGCCAAGATCAAAGCGGGCGAGTCTACGAGCAGTACTTC	CASSQDQSGRVYEQYF	-	-	TRBV3-1	TRBJ2-7
TGTGCCAGCAGTCCCCGGGAGGGGGCAGTTAATGAGCAGTTCTTC	CASSPREGAVNEQFF	-	few	TRBV12-3/TRBV12-4	TRBJ2-1
TGTGCCTCAGGGGGCGCTTCCCTACGTCGAGCTTTCTTT	CASGGASLRRAFF	TRBD1	-	TRBV7-2	TRBJ1-1
TGTGCCACCAGTCCGGGGCAGGACAATGAAAAACTGTTTTTT	CATSPGQDNEKLFF	-	few	TRBV24-1	TRBJ1-4
TGTGCCATCAGAGACAGGGGGGAGACCCAGTACTTC	CAIRDRGETQYF	TRBD1	many	TRBV10-3	TRBJ2-5
TGCGCCAGCAGTACCATTACAGGGGTTAACTATGGCTACACCTTC	CASSTITGVNYGYTF	TRBD1	few	TRBV5-1	TRBJ1-2
TGTGCCAGCAGCCCCCAAGGAATCACCTACGAGCAGTACTTC	CASSPQGITYEQYF	-	few	TRBV5-4	TRBJ2-7
TGTGCCAGCACCAACCGGAACACTGAAGCTTTCTTT	CASTNRNTEAFF	-	-	TRBV7-9	TRBJ1-1
TGTGCCAGCAGTTCCCAGGGGGGGAACACCGGGGAGCTGTTTTTT	CASSSQGGNTGELFF	-	-	TRBV12-3/TRBV12-4	TRBJ2-2
TGTGCCAGCAGTTTATCGCGCTCCAGGGGAGGGCCCGACAAAAACATTCAGTACTTC	CASSLSRSRGGPDKNIQYF	-	-	TRBV27	TRBJ2-4
TGTGCCAGCGGCCGGGGGACCCAAGAGACCCAGTACTTC	CASGRGTQETQYF	-	few	TRBV7-2	TRBJ2-5
TGCAGCGTTGAAAAAACAGGGGGTGCCACTGAAGCTTTCTTT	CSVEKTGGATEAFF	TRBD1	-	TRBV29-1	TRBJ1-1
TGTGCCAGCAGCTTAGCCGGGGTGAGGGAGACCCAGTACTTC	CASSLAGVRETQYF	-	many	TRBV7-2	TRBJ2-5
TGTGCCAGCAGCGAAAATTCTAACTATGGCTACACCTTC	CASSENSNYGYTF	-	few	TRBV9	TRBJ1-2
TGTGCCAGCACAGGGACCAAAAACATTCAGTACTTC	CASTGTKNIQYF	-	many	TRBV12-3/TRBV12-4	TRBJ2-4
TGTGCCAGCAGCCAACAAGTATTCTACAATGAGCAGTTCTTC	CASSQQVFYNEQFF	-	-	TRBV7-2	TRBJ2-1
TGTGCCAGTAGTATGGACGGACCAGAGACCCAGTACTTC	CASSMDGPETQYF	-	few	TRBV19	TRBJ2-5
TGTGCCAGCAGTTCGTGGGCCAATAATGAGCAGTTCTTC	CASSSWANNEQFF	-	many	TRBV12-3/TRBV12-4	TRBJ2-1
TGTGCCAGCAGCTTAGACCGGACAGCTATCGGGGAGCTGTTTTTT	CASSLDRTAIGELFF	-	-	TRBV11-1	TRBJ2-2
TGTGCCATCAGTGGGACAGGGGAATACAATGAGCAGTTCTTC	CAISGTGEYNEQFF	TRBD1	few	TRBV10-3	TRBJ2-1
TGTGCCAGCAGCCCGGCGGGACAGGGAGGCGAGCAGTACTTC	CASSPAGQGGEQYF	TRBD1	few	TRBV7-9	TRBJ2-7
TGCAGTGCTAGGACTAGACTCGGATACAATGAGCAGTTCTTC	CSARTRLGYNEQFF	-	few	TRBV20-1	TRBJ2-1
TGCGCCAGCAGCCAGGACCGGGACAGGGTTTCACCCCTCCACTTT	CASSQDRDRVSPLHF	TRBD1	-	TRBV4-3	TRBJ1-6
TGTGCCACTTTTCTCGTTAACTATGGCTACACCTTC	CATFLVNYGYTF	-	many	TRBV6-5	TRBJ1-2
TGCAGCGTTGGGACTAGCCCCCCAGATACGCAGTATTTT	CSVGTSPPDTQYF	TRBD2	many	TRBV29-1	TRBJ2-3
TGCAGTGCTAGAGTGGCGGGATCCTACGAGCAGTACTTC	CSARVAGSYEQYF	-	-	TRBV20-1	TRBJ2-7
TGTGCCAGCTCACCAGAGCTCCAAGAGACCCAGTACTTC	CASSPELQETQYF	-	-	TRBV18	TRBJ2-5
TGTGCCAGCAGCTTAGGGACAGGTACCGGGGAGCTGTTTTTT	CASSLGTGTGELFF	TRBD1	many	TRBV11-3	TRBJ2-2
TGTGCCAGCAGTTTAGGGACTAGCGGTTTCACAGATACGCAGTATTTT	CASSLGTSGFTDTQYF	TRBD2	many	TRBV12-3/TRBV12-4	TRBJ2-3